These T cell receptor beta chains were read from a single sample in a study of cytomegalovirus exposure and HLA in healthy donors. Clones were sequenced by immunoSEQ multiplex PCR, and TCRdb holds only the in-frame ones, with some missing. Among around 140,000 clones listed, 75% were seen once. Sequenced: PBMCs. The receptors stem from a man aged 35-49 years in good health and CMV-seronegative. CDR3s include the opening cysteine and the closing phenylalanine or tryptophan. D genes are given only for firm matches. For some rows the clone size is stated as once, few or many, or as a class when expanded; others skip it.

j_call | clone_size | v_call | d_call | cdr3_nt | cdr3_aa
TRBJ2-1 | . | TRBV7-3 | . | TGTGCCAGCAGCCCTCAGATGGGCGATGAGCAGTTCTTC | CASSPQMGDEQFF
TRBJ1-5 | few | TRBV5-1 | . | TGCGCCAGCAGTGATCCGGGAACGGGTCAGCCCCAGCATTTT | CASSDPGTGQPQHF
TRBJ1-4 | . | TRBV28 | . | TGTGCCAGCAGTTTCCCCCCTTGGGAGACGGCCTTTGATGAAAAACTGTTTTTT | CASSFPPWETAFDEKLFF
TRBJ1-2 | . | TRBV5-1 | . | TGCGCCAGCAGCCGCGGGACGGCCTCCTCTAACTATGGCTACACCTTC | CASSRGTASSNYGYTF
TRBJ2-1 | . | TRBV6-5 | TRBD1 | TGTGCCAGCAAGAGGACAGGGTCCTACAATGAGCAGTTCTTC | CASKRTGSYNEQFF
TRBJ1-6 | . | TRBV6-5 | . | TGTGCCAGCAGACAGGGATTATATAATTCACCCCTCCACTTT | CASRQGLYNSPLHF
TRBJ1-1 | . | TRBV6-1 | TRBD1 | TGTGCCAGCAGAGATACAGGGGGCACTGAAGCTTTCTTT | CASRDTGGTEAFF
TRBJ1-4 | few | TRBV5-1 | TRBD1 | TGCGCCAGCAGCTTGGGGGCGGGACAGGGTTATGAAAAACTGTTTTTT | CASSLGAGQGYEKLFF
TRBJ2-1 | . | TRBV7-3 | TRBD2 | TGTGCCAGCAGCTCCCGTAGCGGGGGGCATTTCAATGAGCAGTTCTTC | CASSSRSGGHFNEQFF
TRBJ2-7 | . | TRBV13 | TRBD1 | TGTGCCAGCAGCTCTGACAGGGGGAGCTCCTACGAGCAGTACTTC | CASSSDRGSSYEQYF
TRBJ2-2 | . | TRBV19 | TRBD1 | TGTGCCAGTAGTTCGCAGGACAGGGGGGATCCGAACACCGGGGAGCTGTTTTTT | CASSSQDRGDPNTGELFF
TRBJ2-7 | few | TRBV5-1 | . | TGCGCCAGCAGCTTGGGATCACACTCCTACGAGCAGTACTTC | CASSLGSHSYEQYF
TRBJ2-7 | . | TRBV27 | . | TGTGCCTCTCGGGGGACGGGAAGCTCCTACGAGCAGTACTTC | CASRGTGSSYEQYF
TRBJ1-5 | . | TRBV7-2 | . | TGTGCCTCCACTTGGCAGGCCTCGCAGCCCCAGCATTTT | CASTWQASQPQHF
TRBJ2-2 | . | TRBV4-3 | . | TGCGCCAGCAGCCGCAACCGGGTGAACACCGGGGAGCTGTTTTTT | CASSRNRVNTGELFF
TRBJ2-1 | . | TRBV5-4 | TRBD2 | TGTGCCAGCAGCTCGGCACTAGCGGGGGGGCCCTACAATGAGCAGTTCTTC | CASSSALAGGPYNEQFF
TRBJ2-7 | . | TRBV7-3 | . | TGTGCCAGCAGCTTGGGGCAGGGTGCCTACGAGCAGTACTTC | CASSLGQGAYEQYF
TRBJ1-1 | once | TRBV9 | TRBD1 | TGTGCCAGCAGCGTAGTGGGACAGACGAACACTGAAGCTTTCTTT | CASSVVGQTNTEAFF
TRBJ2-7 | . | TRBV2 | TRBD1 | TGTGCCAGCAAATTTGCTGGGACAGGGTTTCACGAGCAGTACTTC | CASKFAGTGFHEQYF
TRBJ2-4 | . | TRBV7-2 | TRBD2 | TGTGCCAGCAGCTTAGCTAGCGGGGGGGCTGGGGCCAAAAACATTCAGTACTTC | CASSLASGGAGAKNIQYF
TRBJ2-3 | . | TRBV6-6 | TRBD1 | TGTGCCATGTCGCCGGGACAGGGTCCAGATACGCAGTATTTT | CAMSPGQGPDTQYF
TRBJ2-3 | . | TRBV19 | . | TGTGCCAGTAGTATTAGACTTGCCACAGATACGCAGTATTTT | CASSIRLATDTQYF
TRBJ2-7 | . | TRBV10-3 | TRBD2 | TGTGCCATCACCCGGACTAGCGGGGGGCCCTCCTACGAGCAGTACTTC | CAITRTSGGPSYEQYF
TRBJ2-7 | . | TRBV6-1 | . | TGTGCCAGCAGTGAATCCGAGACAGCCTACGAGCAGTACTTC | CASSESETAYEQYF
TRBJ2-3 | . | TRBV7-8 | TRBD2 | TGTGCCAGCAGCCGGGGGGTGGTTCTAGGCACAGATACGCAGTATTTT | CASSRGVVLGTDTQYF
TRBJ2-1 | . | TRBV19 | . | TGTGCCAGTAGTATCCGCGGGAATGAGCAGTTCTTC | CASSIRGNEQFF
TRBJ2-7 | . | TRBV28 | . | TGTGCCAGCAACGGGGGATTTACCTACGAGCAGTACTTC | CASNGGFTYEQYF
TRBJ2-5 | once | TRBV5-1 | . | TGCGCCAGCAGCTCGCAGGGGGAGACCCAGTACTTC | CASSSQGETQYF
TRBJ1-1 | . | TRBV9 | TRBD1 | TGTGCCAGCACCAAGACAGGGGCCTCCGCTGAAGCTTTCTTT | CASTKTGASAEAFF
TRBJ2-7 | . | TRBV7-2 | . | TGTGCCAGCAGCTTAGACTGGGGCACCTACGAGCAGTACTTC | CASSLDWGTYEQYF
TRBJ2-3 | once | TRBV6-6 | . | TGTGCCAGCAGTTCACAGGGAGCAGATACGCAGTATTTT | CASSSQGADTQYF
TRBJ1-1 | . | TRBV7-9 | . | TGTGCCAGCAGCCCGCGGGGGGTGAACACTGAAGCTTTCTTT | CASSPRGVNTEAFF
TRBJ1-1 | . | TRBV11-2 | TRBD1 | TGTGCCAGCAGCTTAGTGTATGAGACAGGGGGCACTGAAGCTTTCTTT | CASSLVYETGGTEAFF
TRBJ1-2 | . | TRBV2 | TRBD1 | TGTGCCAGCACCCCTCGCCATGACAGGGGAGATGGCTACACCTTC | CASTPRHDRGDGYTF
TRBJ2-5 | few | TRBV5-1 | TRBD2 | TGCGCCAGCAGCCCCTGGACTAGCCGAGGAGAGACCCAGTACTTC | CASSPWTSRGETQYF
TRBJ2-7 | . | TRBV6-5 | . | TGTGCCAGCAGTACCCCTCCGGGACAAACCTACGAGCAGTACTTC | CASSTPPGQTYEQYF
TRBJ1-1 | . | TRBV7-9 | . | TGTGCCAGCACCGATCGGTCCCGCGACACTGAAGCTTTCTTT | CASTDRSRDTEAFF
TRBJ2-3 | . | TRBV27 | TRBD2 | TGTGCCAGCTACCCGGCGGGGGGCTCCAGGACGCAGTATTTT | CASYPAGGSRTQYF
TRBJ2-2 | . | TRBV2 | TRBD1 | TGTGCCGCCGCCAAACAGGGGTCTAACACCGGGGAGCTGTTTTTT | CAAAKQGSNTGELFF
TRBJ1-6 | . | TRBV5-1 | TRBD1 | TGCGCCAGCAGGGTTGGGGAAGGGACAGGTCCCTATAATTCACCCCTCCACTTT | CASRVGEGTGPYNSPLHF
TRBJ2-4 | . | TRBV2 | TRBD1 | TGTGCCAGCAGAAGGGCCAGGGGGCCCCCTCCTTACTTC | CASRRARGPPPYF
TRBJ2-7 | . | TRBV18 | TRBD1 | TGTGCCAGCTCACCTACTGGACAGGGCTACGAGCAGTACTTC | CASSPTGQGYEQYF